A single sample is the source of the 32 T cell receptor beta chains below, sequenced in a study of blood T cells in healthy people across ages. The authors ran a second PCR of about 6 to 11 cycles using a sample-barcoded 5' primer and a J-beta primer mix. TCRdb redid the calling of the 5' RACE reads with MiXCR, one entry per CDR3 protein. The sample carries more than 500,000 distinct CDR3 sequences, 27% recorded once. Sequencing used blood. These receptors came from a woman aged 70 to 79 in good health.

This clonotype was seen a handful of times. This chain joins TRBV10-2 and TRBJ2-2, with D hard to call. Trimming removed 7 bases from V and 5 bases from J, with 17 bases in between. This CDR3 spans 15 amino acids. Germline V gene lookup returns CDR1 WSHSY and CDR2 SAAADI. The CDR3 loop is CASKPGGGVTGELFF. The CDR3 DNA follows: TGCGCCAGCAAGCCTGGCGGTGGAGTAACCGGGGAGCTGTTTTTT.

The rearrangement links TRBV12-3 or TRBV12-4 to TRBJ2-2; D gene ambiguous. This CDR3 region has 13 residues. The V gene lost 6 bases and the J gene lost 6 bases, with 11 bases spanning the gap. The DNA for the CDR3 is TGTGCCAGCAGACTTCTAGACCCCGGGGAGCTGTTTTTT. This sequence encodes CASRLLDPGELFF.

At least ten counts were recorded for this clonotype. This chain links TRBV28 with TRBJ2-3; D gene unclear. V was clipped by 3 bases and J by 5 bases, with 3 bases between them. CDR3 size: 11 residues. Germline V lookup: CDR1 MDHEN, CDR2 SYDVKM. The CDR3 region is CASSFGDTQYF. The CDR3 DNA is TGTGCCAGCAGTTTCGGAGATACGCAGTATTTT.

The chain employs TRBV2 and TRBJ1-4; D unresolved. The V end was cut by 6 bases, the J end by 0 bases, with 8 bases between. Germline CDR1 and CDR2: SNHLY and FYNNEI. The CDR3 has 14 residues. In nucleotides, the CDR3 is TGTGCCAGCAGGAACGAAGCAACTAATGAAAAACTGTTTTTT. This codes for CASRNEATNEKLFF.

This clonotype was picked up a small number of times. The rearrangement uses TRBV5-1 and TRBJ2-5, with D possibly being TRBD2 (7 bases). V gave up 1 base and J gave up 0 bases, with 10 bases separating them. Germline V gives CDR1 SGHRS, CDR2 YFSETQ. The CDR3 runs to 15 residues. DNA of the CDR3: TGCGCCAGCAGCTTGCGGGGGGCCCACCAAGAGACCCAGTACTTC. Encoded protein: CASSLRGAHQETQYF.

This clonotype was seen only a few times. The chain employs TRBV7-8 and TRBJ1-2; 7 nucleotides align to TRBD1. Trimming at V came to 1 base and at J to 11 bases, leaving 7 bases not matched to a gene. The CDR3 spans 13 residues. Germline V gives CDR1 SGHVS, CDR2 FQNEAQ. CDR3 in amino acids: CASSLGGNRGYTF. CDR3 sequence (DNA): TGTGCCAGCAGCTTAGGCGGTAACAGGGGATACACCTTC.

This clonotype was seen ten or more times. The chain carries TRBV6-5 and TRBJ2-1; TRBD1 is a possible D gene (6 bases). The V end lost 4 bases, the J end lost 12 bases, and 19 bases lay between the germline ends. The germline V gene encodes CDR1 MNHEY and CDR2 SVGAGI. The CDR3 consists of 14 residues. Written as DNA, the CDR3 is TGTGCCAGCAGTTCCTATCCGGGACACTTTTTGCAGTTCTTC. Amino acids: CASSSYPGHFLQFF.

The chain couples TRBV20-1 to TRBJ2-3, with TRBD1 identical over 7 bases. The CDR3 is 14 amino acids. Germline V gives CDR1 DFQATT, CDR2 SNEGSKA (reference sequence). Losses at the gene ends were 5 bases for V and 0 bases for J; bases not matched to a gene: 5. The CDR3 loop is CSAEGQTSTDTQYF. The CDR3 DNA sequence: TGCAGTGCTGAGGGACAGACTAGCACAGATACGCAGTATTTT.

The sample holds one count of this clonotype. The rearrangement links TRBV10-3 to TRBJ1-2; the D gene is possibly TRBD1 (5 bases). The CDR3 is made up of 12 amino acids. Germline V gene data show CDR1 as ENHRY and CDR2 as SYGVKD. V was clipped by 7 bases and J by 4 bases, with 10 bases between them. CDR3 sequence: CAITSQGYGYTF. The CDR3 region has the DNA TGTGCCATCACCAGTCAGGGCTATGGCTACACCTTC.

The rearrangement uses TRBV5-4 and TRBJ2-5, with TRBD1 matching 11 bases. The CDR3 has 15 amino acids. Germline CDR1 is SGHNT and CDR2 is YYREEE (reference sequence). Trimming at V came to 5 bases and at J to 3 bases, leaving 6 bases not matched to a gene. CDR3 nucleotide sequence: TGTGCCAGCAGACGGGCGGGACAGGGGGAAGAGACCCAGTACTTC. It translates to CASRRAGQGEETQYF.

The CDR3 sequence: CASSQDYSYNEQFF. Here the CDR3 DNA reads TGTGCCAGCTCACAGGATTACTCCTACAATGAGCAGTTCTTC. The V gene is TRBV18, the J gene TRBJ2-1; D not resolved. Germline CDR1 KGHSH, CDR2 LQKENI. CDR3 length: 14 residues. Deletions cut 4 bases from V and 0 bases from J, with 7 bases between.

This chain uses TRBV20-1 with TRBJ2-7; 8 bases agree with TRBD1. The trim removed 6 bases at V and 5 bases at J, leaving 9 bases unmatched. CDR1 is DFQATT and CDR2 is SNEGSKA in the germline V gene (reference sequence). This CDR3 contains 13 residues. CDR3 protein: CSAQRQGQHEQYF. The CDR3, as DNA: TGCAGTGCACAAAGACAGGGGCAGCACGAGCAGTACTTC.

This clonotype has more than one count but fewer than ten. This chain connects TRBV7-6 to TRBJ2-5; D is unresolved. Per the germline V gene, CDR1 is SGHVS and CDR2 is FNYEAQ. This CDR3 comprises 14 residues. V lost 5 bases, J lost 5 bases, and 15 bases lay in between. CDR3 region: CASSRPGRRETQYF. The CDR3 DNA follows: TGTGCCAGCAGCCGCCCCGGACGCCGGGAGACCCAGTACTTC. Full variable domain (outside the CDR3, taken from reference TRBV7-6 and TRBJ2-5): GAGVSQSPRYKVTKRGQDVALRCDPISGHVSLYWYRQALGQGPEFLTYFNYEAQQDKSGLPNDRFSAERPEGSISTLTIQRTEQRDSAMYRCASSRPGRRETQYFGPGTRLLVL.

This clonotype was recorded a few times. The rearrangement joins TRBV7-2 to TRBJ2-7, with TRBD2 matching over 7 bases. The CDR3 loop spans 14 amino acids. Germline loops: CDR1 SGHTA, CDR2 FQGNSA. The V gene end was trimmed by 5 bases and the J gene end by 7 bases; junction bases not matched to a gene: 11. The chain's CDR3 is CASSIGGYQLEQYF. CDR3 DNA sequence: TGTGCCAGCAGCATCGGGGGGTATCAGCTGGAGCAGTACTTC.

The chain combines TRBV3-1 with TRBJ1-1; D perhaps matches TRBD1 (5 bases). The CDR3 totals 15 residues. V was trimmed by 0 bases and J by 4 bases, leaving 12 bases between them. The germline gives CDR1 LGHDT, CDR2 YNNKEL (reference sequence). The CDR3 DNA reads TGTGCCAGCAGCCAAGATTCAGGGAAGGCCACTGAAGCTTTCTTT. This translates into CASSQDSGKATEAFF.

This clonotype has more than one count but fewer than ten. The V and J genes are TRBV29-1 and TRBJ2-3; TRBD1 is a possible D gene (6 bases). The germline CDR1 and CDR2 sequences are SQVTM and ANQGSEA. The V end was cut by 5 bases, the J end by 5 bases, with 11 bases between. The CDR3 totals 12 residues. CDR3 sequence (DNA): TGCAGCGTTCAGCGACAGGTAGATACGCAGTATTTT. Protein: CSVQRQVDTQYF.

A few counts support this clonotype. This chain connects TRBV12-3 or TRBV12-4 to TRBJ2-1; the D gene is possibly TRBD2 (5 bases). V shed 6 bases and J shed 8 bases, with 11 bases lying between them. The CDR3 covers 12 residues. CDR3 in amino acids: CASSRRRDEQFF. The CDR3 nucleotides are TGTGCCAGCAGCCGGAGGCGGGATGAGCAGTTCTTC.

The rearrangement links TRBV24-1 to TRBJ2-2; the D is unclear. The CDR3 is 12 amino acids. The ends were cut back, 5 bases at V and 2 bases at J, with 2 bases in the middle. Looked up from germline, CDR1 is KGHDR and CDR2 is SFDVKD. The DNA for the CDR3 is TGTGCCACCAGTGTAAACACCGGGGAGCTGTTTTTT. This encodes CATSVNTGELFF.

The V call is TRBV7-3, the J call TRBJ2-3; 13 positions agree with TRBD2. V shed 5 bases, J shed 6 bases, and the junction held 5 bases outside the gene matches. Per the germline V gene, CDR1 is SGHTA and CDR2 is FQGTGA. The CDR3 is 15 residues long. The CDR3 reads CASSNGLAGVDTQYF. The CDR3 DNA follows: TGTGCCAGCAGCAACGGACTAGCGGGGGTGGATACGCAGTATTTT.

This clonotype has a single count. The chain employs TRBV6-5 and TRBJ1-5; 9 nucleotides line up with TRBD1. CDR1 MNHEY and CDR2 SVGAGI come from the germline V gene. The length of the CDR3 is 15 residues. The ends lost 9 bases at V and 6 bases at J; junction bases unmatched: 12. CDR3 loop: CASTRDRAGTQPQHF. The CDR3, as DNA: TGTGCCAGTACCCGGGACAGGGCAGGGACTCAGCCCCAGCATTTT.

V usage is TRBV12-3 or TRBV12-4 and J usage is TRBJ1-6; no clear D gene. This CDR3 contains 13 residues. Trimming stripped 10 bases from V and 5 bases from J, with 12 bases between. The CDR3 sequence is CATGRANNSPLHF. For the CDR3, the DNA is TGTGCCACCGGCCGGGCCAATAATTCACCCCTCCACTTT.

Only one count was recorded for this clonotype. CDR3 protein: CASGRDHEQFF. In nucleotides, the CDR3 is TGTGCCAGCGGACGGGATCATGAGCAGTTCTTC. This chain connects TRBV12-3 or TRBV12-4 to TRBJ2-1, with D possibly being TRBD2 (5 bases). V gave up 8 bases and J gave up 8 bases, with 10 bases separating them. CDR3 size: 11 residues.

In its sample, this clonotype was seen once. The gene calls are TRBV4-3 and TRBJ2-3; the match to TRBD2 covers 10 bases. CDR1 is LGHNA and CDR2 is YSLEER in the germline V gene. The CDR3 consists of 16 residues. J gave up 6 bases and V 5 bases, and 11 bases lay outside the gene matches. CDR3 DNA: TGCGCCAGCAGCTATAGCGGGAGGACCGCCGTGGATACGCAGTATTTT. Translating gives CASSYSGRTAVDTQYF.

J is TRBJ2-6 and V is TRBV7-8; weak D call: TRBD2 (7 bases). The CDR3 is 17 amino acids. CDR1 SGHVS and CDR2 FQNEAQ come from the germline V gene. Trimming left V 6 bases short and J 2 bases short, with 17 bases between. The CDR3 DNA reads TGTGCCAGCAGACCCAAAGGGGGGGGCGCTGGGGCCAACGTCCTGACTTTC. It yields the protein CASRPKGGGAGANVLTF. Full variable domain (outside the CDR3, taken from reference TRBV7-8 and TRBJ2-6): GAGVSQSPRYKVAKRGQDVALRCDPISGHVSLFWYQQALGQGPEFLTYFQNEAQLDKSGLPSDRFFAERPEGSVSTLKIQRTQQEDSAVYLCASRPKGGGAGANVLTFGAGSRLTVL.

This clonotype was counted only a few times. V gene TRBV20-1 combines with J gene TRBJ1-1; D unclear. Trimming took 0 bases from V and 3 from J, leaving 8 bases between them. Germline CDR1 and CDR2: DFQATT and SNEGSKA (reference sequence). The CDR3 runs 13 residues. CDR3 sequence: CSARDFRDTEAFF. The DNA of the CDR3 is TGCAGTGCTAGAGATTTCCGTGACACTGAAGCTTTCTTT.

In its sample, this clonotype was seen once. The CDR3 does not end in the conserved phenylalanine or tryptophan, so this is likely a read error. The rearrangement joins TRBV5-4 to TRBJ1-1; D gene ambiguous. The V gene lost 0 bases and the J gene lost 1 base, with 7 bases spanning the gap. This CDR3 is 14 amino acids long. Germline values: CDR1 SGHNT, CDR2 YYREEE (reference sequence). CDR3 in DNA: TGTGCCAGCAGCTTGGCCTACGGGAACACTGAAGCTTTCTGT. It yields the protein CASSLAYGNTEAFC.

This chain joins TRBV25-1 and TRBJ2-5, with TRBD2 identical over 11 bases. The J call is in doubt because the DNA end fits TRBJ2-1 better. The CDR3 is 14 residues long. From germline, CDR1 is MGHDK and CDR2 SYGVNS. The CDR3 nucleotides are TGTGCCAGCGGGTTAGCGGGGGGGCGGAATGAGCAGTTCTTC. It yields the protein CASGLAGGRNEQFF.

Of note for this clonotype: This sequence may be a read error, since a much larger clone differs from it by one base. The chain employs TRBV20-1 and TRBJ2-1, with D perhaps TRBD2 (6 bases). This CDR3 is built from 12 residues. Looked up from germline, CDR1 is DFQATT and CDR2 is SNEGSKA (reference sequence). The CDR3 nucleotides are TGCAGTGCTTTGTCCCTGACTAGTTATATGGTCTTC. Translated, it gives CSALSLTSYMVF.

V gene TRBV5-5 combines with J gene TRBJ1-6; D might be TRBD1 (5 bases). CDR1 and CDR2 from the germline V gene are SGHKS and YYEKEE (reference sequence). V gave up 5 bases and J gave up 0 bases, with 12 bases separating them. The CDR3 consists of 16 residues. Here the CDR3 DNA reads TGTGCCAGCAGTCCCGGGGGGAGCTCCTATAATTCACCCCTCCACTTT. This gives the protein CASSPGGSSYNSPLHF.

CDR3 in DNA: TGTGCCAGCAGCGCCAGGGATAGGGGGGAGACCCAGTACTTC. Its protein product is CASSARDRGETQYF. The rearrangement links TRBV11-1 to TRBJ2-5; perhaps TRBD1 as D (6 bases). The ends were cut back, 5 bases at V and 5 bases at J, with 15 bases in the middle. This CDR3 contains 14 residues. CDR1 and CDR2 from the germline V gene are SGHAT and FQDESV (reference sequence).

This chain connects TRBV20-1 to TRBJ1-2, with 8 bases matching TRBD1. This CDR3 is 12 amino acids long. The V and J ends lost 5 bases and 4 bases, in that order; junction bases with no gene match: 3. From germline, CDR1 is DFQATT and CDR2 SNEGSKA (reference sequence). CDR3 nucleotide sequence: TGCAGTGCTTCGACAGGGGTCTATGGCTACACCTTC. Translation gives CSASTGVYGYTF.

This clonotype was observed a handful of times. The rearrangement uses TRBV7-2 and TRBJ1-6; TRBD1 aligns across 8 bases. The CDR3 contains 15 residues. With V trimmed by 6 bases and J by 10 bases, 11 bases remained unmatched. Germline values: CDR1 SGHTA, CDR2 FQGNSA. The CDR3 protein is CASRPDRGEGSPLHF. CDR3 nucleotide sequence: TGTGCCAGCAGACCCGACAGGGGAGAAGGGTCACCCCTCCACTTT.